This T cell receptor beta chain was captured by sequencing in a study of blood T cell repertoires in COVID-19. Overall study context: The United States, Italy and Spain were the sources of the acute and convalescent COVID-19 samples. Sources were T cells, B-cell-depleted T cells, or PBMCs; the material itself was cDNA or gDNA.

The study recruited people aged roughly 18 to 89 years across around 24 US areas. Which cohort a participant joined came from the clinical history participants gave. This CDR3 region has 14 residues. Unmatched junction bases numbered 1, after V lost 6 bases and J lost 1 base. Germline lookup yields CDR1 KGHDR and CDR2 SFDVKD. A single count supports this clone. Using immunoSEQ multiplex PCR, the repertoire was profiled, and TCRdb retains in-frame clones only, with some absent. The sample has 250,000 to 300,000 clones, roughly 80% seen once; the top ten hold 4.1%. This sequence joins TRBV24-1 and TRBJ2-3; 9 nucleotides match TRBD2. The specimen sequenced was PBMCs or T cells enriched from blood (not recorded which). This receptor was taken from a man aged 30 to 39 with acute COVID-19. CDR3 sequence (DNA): TGTGCCACCAGTTTAGCGGGGGGCACAGATACGCAGTATTTT. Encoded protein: CATSLAGGTDTQYF.